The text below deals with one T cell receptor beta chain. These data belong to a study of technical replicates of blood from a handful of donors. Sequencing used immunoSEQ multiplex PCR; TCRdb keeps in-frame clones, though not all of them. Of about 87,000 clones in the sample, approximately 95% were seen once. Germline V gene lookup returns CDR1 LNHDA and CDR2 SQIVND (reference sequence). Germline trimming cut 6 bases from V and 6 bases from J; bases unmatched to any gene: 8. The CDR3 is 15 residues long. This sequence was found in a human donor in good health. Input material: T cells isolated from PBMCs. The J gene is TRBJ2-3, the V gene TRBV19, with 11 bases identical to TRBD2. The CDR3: CASSKVLAGGDTQYF. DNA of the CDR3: TGTGCCAGTAGCAAAGTTCTAGCGGGAGGTGATACGCAGTATTTT. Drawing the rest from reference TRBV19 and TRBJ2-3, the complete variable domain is DGGITQSPKYLFRKEGQNVTLSCEQNLNHDAMYWYRQDPGQGLRLIYYSQIVNDFQKGDIAEGYSVSREKKESFPLTVTSAQKNPTAFYLCASSKVLAGGDTQYFGPGTRLTVL.